One T cell receptor beta chain is described in this entry. A read error is possible here, since a much larger clone lies one base away. This sample includes further DNA sequences coding for the same CDR3. These data are taken from a study of cytomegalovirus exposure and HLA in healthy donors. The CDR3 is made up of 15 amino acids. Germline lookup yields CDR1 SGHTA and CDR2 FQGTGA. V gave up 5 bases and J gave up 4 bases; unmatched junction bases: 4. PCR employed 60 Vbeta and 13 Jbeta primers. The table came from immunoSEQ multiplex PCR; TCRdb's copy has only in-frame clones and leaves some out. The sample yields around 200,000 clones, roughly 82% seen once.

The material sequenced was PBMCs. The J gene is TRBJ2-1, the V gene TRBV7-3, with 11 bases matching TRBD2. The receptor was derived from a man aged 35 to 55 in good health and CMV-seropositive. The chain's CDR3 is CASSPGLAEYNEQFF. For the CDR3, the DNA is TGTGCCAGCAGCCCGGGACTAGCGGAGTACAATGAGCAGTTCTTC.